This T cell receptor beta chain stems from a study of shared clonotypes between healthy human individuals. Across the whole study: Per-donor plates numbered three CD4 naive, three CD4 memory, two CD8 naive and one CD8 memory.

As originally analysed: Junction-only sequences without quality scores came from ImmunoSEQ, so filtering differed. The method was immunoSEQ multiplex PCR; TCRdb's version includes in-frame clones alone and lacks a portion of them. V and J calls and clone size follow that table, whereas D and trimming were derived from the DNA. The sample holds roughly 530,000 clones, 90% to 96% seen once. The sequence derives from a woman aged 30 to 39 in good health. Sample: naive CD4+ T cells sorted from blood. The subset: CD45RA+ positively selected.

Written as DNA, the CDR3 is TGTGCCAGCAGCCCCGGACTGCCGAGCTCCTACGAGCAGTACTTC. Translation gives CASSPGLPSSYEQYF. The genes are TRBV7-7 and TRBJ2-7, with D possibly TRBD2 on 5 matching bases. This CDR3 has 15 residues. The ends were cut back, 5 bases at V and 0 bases at J, with 14 bases in the middle. Per the germline V gene, CDR1 is SSHAT and CDR2 is FNYEAQ (reference sequence). Filled out from reference TRBV7-7 and TRBJ2-7, the complete variable domain reads GAGVSQSPRYKVTKRGQDVTLRCDPISSHATLYWYQQALGQGPEFLTYFNYEAQPDKSGLPSDRFSAERPEGSISTLTIQRTEQRDSAMYRCASSPGLPSSYEQYFGPGTRLTVT.